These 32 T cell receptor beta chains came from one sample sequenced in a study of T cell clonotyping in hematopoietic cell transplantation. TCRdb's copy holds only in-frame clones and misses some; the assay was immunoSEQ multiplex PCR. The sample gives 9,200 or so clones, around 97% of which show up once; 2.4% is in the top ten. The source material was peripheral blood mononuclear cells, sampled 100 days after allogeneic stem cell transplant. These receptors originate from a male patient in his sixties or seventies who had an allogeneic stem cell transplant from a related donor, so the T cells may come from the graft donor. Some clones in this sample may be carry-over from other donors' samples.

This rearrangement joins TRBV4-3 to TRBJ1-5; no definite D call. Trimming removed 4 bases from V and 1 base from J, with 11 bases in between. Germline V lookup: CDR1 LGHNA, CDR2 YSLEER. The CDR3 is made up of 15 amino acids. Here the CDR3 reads CASSPDPLSNQPQHF. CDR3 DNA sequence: TGCGCCAGCAGCCCCGATCCTTTGAGCAATCAGCCCCAGCATTTT.

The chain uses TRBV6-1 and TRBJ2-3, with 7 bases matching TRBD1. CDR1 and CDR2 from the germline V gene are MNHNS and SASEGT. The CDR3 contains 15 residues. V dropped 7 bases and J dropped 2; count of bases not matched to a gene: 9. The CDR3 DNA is TGTGCCAGCAAAGCTTCCGGGACAGACACAGATACGCAGTATTTT. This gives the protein CASKASGTDTDTQYF.

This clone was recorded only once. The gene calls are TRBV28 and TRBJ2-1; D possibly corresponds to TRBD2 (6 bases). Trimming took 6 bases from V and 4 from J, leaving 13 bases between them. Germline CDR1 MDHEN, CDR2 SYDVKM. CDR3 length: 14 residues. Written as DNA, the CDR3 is TGTGCCAGCAGCCAACGGGGGTATTACAATGAGCAGTTCTTC. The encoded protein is CASSQRGYYNEQFF.

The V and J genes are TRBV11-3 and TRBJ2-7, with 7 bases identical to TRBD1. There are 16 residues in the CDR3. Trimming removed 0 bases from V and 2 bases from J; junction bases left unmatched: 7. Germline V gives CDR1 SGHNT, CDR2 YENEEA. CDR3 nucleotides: TGTGCCAGCAGCTTAGATGGCAGGACAGGACCCTACGAGCAGTACTTC. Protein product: CASSLDGRTGPYEQYF.

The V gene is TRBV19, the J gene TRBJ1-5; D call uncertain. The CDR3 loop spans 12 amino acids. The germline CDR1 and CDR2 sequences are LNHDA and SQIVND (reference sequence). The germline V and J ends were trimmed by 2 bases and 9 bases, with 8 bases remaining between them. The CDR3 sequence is CASSISLTPQHF. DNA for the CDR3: TGTGCCAGTAGTATAAGTCTGACGCCCCAGCATTTT.

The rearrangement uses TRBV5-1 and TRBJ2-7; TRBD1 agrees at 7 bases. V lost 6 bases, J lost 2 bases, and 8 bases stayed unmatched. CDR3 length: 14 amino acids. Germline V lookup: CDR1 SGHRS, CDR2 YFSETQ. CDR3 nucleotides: TGCGCCAGCAACCCGCAGACAGGGACCTACGAGCAGTACTTC. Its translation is CASNPQTGTYEQYF.

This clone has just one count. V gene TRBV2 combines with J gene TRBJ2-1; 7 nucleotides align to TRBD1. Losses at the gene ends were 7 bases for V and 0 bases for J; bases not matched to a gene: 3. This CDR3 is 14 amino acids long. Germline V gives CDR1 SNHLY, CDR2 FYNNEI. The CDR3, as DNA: TGTGCCAGCAAGACAGGGAGCTCCTACAATGAGCAGTTCTTC. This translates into CASKTGSSYNEQFF.

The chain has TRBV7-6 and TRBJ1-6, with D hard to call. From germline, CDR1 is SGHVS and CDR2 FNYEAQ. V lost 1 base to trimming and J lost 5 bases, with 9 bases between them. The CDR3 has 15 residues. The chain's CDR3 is CASSLGFADNSPLHF. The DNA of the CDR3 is TGTGCCAGCAGCTTAGGATTTGCGGATAATTCACCCCTCCACTTT.

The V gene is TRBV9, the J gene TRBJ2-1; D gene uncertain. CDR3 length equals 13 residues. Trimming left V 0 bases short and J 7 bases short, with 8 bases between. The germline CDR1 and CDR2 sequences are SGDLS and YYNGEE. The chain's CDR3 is CASSVGPSNEQFF. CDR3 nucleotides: TGTGCCAGCAGCGTAGGACCATCTAATGAGCAGTTCTTC.

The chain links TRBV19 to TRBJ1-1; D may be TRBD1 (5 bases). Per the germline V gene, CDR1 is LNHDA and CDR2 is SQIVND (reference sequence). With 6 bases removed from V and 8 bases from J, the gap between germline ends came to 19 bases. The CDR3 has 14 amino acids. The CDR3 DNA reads TGTGCCAGTAGGCCTCGGGGGGGGAGTTCCGAAGCTTTCTTT. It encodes CASRPRGGSSEAFF.

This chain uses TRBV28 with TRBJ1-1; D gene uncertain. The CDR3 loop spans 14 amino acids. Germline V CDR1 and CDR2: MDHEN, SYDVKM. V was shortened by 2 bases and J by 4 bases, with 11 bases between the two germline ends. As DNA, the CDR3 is TGTGCCAGCAGTTTAAATGTCCGGGGCACTGAAGCTTTCTTT. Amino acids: CASSLNVRGTEAFF.

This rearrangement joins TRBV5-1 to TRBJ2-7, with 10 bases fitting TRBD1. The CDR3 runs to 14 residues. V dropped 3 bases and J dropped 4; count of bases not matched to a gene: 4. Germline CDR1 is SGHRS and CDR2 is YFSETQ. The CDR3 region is CASSWDRGNYEQYF. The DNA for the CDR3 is TGCGCCAGCAGCTGGGACAGGGGAAATTACGAGCAGTACTTC.

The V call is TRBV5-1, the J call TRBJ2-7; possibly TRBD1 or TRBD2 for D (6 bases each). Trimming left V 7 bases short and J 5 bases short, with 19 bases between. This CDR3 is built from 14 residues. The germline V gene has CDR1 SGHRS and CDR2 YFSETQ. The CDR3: CASWGGLTGNEQYF. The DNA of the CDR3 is TGCGCCAGCTGGGGAGGCCTCACAGGGAACGAGCAGTACTTC.

CDR3 protein: CAWSVERSGNTIYF. CDR3 in DNA: TGTGCCTGGAGTGTCGAAAGGAGTGGAAACACCATATATTTT. J is TRBJ1-3 and V is TRBV30, with no clear D. The CDR3 is 14 residues long. The germline V and J ends were trimmed by 0 bases and 3 bases, with 9 bases remaining between them. The germline gives CDR1 GTSNPN, CDR2 SVGIG (reference sequence).

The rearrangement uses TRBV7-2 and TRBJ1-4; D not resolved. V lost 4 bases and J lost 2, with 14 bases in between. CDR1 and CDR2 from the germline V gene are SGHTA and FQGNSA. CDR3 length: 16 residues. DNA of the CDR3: TGTGCCAGCAGCTCCCTCGGGAGGTTCACTAATGAAAAACTGTTTTTT. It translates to CASSSLGRFTNEKLFF. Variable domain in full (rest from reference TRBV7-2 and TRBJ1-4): GAGVSQSPSNKVTEKGKDVELRCDPISGHTALYWYRQSLGQGLEFLIYFQGNSAPDKSGLPSDRFSAERTGGSVSTLTIQRTQQEDSAVYLCASSSLGRFTNEKLFFGSGTQLSVL.

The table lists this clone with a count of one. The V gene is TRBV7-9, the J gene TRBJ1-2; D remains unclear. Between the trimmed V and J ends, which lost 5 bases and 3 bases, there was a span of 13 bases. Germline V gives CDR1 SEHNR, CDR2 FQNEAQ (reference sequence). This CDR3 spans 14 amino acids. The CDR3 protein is CASSRPGEDYGYTF. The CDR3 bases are TGTGCCAGCAGCCGCCCCGGGGAGGACTATGGCTACACCTTC. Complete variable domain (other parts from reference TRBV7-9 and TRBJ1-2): DTGVSQNPRHKITKRGQNVTFRCDPISEHNRLYWYRQTLGQGPEFLTYFQNEAQLEKSRLLSDRFSAERPKGSFSTLEIQRTEQGDSAMYLCASSRPGEDYGYTFGSGTRLTVV.

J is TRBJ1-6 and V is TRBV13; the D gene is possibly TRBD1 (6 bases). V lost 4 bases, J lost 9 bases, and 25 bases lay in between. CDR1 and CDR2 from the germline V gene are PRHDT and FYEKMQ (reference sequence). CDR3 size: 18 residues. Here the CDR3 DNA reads TGTGCCAGCAGCTCTTACGGGATACAGGGACGGGATGGTTCACCCCTCCACTTT. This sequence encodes CASSSYGIQGRDGSPLHF.

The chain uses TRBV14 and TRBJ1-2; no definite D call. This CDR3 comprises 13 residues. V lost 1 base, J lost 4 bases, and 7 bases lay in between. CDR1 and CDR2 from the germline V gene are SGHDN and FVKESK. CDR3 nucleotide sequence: TGTGCCAGCAGCCAAGGACAACTCTATGGCTACACCTTC. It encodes CASSQGQLYGYTF.

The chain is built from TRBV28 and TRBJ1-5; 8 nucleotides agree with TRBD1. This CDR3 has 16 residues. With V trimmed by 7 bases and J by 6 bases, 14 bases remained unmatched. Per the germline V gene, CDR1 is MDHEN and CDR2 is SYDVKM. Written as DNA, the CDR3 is TGTGCCAGCAAATCCGGGCAGGGGGCTTGGGGTCAGCCCCAGCATTTT. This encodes CASKSGQGAWGQPQHF. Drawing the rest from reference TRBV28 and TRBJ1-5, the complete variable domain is DVKVTQSSRYLVKRTGEKVFLECVQDMDHENMFWYRQDPGLGLRLIYFSYDVKMKEKGDIPEGYSVSREKKERFSLILESASTNQTSMYLCASKSGQGAWGQPQHFGDGTRLSIL.

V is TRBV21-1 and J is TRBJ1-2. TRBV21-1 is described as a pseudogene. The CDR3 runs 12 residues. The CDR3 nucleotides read TGTGCCAGCAGTCAGGGAGGGGATGGCTACACCTTC. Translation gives CASSQGGDGYTF.

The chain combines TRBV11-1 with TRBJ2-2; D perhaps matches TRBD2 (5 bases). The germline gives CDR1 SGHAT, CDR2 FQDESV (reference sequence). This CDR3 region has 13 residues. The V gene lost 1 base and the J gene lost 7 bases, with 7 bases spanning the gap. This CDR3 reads CASSLVGVGELFF. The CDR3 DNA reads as TGTGCCAGCAGCTTAGTGGGAGTCGGGGAGCTGTTTTTT.

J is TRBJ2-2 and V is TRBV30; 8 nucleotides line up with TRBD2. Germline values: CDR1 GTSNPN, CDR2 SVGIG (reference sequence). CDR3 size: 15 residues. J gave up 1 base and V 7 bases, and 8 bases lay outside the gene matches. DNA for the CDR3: TGTGCCTTCCTCCGGGGGGGCCAGAACACCGGGGAGCTGTTTTTT. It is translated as CAFLRGGQNTGELFF. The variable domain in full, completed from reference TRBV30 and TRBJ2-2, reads SQTIHQWPATLVQPVGSPLSLECTVEGTSNPNLYWYRQAAGRGLQLLFYSVGIGQISSEVPQNLSASRPQDRQFILSSKKLLLSDSGFYLCAFLRGGQNTGELFFGEGSRLTVL.

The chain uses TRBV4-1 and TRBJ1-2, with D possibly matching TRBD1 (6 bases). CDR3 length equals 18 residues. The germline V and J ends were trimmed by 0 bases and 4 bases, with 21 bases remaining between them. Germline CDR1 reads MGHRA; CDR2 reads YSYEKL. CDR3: CASSQDSNSGGRAYGYTF. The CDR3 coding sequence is TGCGCCAGCAGCCAAGATTCCAACTCGGGGGGGCGAGCCTATGGCTACACCTTC.

CDR3 sequence reads: CASSLRPLATDTQYF. The CDR3 bases are TGTGCCAGTAGTCTCCGGCCTCTAGCGACAGATACGCAGTATTTT. The genes are TRBV19 and TRBJ2-3; D possibly corresponds to TRBD2 (6 bases). The germline V gene has CDR1 LNHDA and CDR2 SQIVND (reference sequence). This CDR3 is built from 15 residues. Trimming removed 5 bases at V and 3 bases at J, with 15 bases between.

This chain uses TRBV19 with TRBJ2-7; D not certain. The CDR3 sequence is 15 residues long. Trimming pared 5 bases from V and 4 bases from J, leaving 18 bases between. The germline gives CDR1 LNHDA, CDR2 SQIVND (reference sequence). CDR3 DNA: TGTGCCAGTAGTCCCACGACATCTCACTTTTACGAGCAGTACTTC. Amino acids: CASSPTTSHFYEQYF.

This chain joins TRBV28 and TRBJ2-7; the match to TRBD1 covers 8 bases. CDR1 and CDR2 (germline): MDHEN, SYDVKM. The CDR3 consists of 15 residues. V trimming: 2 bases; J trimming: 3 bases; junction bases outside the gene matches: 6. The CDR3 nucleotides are TGTGCCAGCAGTTTACGAGACAGGGGCGGCTACGAGCAGTACTTC. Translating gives CASSLRDRGGYEQYF. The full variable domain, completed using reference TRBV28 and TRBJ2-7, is DVKVTQSSRYLVKRTGEKVFLECVQDMDHENMFWYRQDPGLGLRLIYFSYDVKMKEKGDIPEGYSVSREKKERFSLILESASTNQTSMYLCASSLRDRGGYEQYFGPGTRLTVT.

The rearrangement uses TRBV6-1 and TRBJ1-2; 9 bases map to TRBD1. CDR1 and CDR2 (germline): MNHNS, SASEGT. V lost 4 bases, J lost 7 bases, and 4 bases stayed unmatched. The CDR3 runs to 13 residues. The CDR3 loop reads CASSVDRGPGYTF. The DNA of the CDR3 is TGTGCCAGCAGTGTGGACAGGGGTCCTGGCTACACCTTC.

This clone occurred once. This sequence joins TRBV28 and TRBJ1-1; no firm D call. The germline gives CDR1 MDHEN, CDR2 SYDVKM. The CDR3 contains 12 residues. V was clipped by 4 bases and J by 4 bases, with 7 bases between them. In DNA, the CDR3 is TGTGCCAGCAGTTCCCGGGTCACTGAAGCTTTCTTT. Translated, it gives CASSSRVTEAFF.

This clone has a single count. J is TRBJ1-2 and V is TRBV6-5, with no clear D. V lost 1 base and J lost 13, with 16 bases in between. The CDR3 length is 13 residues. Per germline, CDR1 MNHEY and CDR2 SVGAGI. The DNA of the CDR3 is TGTGCCAGCAGTTACTTATCTTGGCCCACCCTCACCTTC. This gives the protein CASSYLSWPTLTF.

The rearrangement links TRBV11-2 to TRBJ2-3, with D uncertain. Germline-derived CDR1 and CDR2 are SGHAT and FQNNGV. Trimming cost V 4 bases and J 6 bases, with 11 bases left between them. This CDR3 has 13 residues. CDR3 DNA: TGTGCCAGCAGCTCAACCGGTACCGATACGCAGTATTTT. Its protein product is CASSSTGTDTQYF.

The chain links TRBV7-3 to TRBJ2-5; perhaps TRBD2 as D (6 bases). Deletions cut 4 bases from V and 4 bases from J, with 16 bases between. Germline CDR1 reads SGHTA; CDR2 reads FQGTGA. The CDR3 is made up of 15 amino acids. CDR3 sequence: CASSSSLGGLETQYF. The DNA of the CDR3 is TGTGCCAGCAGCTCCTCCTTGGGAGGTTTAGAGACCCAGTACTTC.

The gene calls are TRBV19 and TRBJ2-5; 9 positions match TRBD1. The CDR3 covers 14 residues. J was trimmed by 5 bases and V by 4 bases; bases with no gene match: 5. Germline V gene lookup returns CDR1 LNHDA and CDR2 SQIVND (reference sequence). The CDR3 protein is CASSTNRGLETQYF. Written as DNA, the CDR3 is TGTGCCAGTAGTACAAACAGGGGGCTGGAGACCCAGTACTTC.